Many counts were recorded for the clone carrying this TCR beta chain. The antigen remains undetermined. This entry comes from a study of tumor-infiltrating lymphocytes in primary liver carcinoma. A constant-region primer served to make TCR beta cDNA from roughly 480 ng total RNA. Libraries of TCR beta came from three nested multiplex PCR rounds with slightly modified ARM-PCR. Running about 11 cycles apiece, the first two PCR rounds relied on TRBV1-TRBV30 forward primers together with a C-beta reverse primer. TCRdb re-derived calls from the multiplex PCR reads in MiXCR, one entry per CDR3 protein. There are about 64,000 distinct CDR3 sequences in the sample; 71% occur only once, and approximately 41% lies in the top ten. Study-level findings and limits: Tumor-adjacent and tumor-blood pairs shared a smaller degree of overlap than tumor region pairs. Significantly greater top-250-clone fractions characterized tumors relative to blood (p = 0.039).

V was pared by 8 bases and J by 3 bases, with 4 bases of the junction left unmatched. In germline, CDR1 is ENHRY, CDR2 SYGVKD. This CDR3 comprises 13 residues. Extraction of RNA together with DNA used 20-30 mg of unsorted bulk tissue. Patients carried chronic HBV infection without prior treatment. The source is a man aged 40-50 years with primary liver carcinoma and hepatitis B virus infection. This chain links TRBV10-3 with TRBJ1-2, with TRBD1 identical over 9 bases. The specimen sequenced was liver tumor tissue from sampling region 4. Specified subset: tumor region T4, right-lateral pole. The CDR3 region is CAIGGQGDYGYTF. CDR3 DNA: TGTGCCATCGGGGGACAGGGAGACTATGGCTACACCTTC.